This T cell receptor beta chain was identified during a study of cytomegalovirus exposure and HLA in healthy donors. Germline CDR1 reads MNHEY; CDR2 reads SVGAGI. With 2 bases removed from V and 2 bases from J, the gap between germline ends came to 12 bases. CDR3 length: 15 residues. Study-level findings and limits: Data from an earlier analysis indicated that most TCR beta V segments were productive either about 87% or about 30% of the time.

PCR was performed using 60 Vbeta and 13 Jbeta primers. Clones were read by immunoSEQ multiplex PCR, and TCRdb kept only the in-frame ones, dropping some. The data hold 150,000 to 200,000 clones, with more than 70% observed a single time. This clone was seen a single time. The antigen is unknown. The clonotype comes from a boy younger than 18 in good health and CMV-seronegative. The genes are TRBV6-5 and TRBJ1-1; D possibly corresponds to TRBD1 (6 bases). The sample consisted of PBMCs. CDR3 protein: CASSYEAGVNTEAFF. CDR3 nucleotides: TGTGCCAGCAGTTACGAGGCAGGGGTCAACACTGAAGCTTTCTTT.